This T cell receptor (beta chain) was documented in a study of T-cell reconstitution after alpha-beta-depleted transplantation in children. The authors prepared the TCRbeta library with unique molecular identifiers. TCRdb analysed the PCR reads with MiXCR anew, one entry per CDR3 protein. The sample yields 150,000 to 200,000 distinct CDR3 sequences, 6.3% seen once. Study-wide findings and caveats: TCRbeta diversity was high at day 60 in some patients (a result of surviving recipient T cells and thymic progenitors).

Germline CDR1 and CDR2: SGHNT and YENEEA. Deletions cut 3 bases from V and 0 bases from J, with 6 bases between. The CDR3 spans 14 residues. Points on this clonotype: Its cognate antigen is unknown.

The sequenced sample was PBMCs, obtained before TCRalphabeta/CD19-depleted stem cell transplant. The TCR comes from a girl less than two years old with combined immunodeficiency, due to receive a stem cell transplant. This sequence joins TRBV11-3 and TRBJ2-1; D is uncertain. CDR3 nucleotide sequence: TGTGCCAGCAGCTTTCTACCCTCCTACAATGAGCAGTTCTTC. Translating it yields CASSFLPSYNEQFF. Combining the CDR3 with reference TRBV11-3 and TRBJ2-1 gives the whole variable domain EAGVVQSPRYKIIEKKQPVAFWCNPISGHNTLYWYLQNLGQGPELLIRYENEEAVDDSQLPKDRFSAERLKGVDSTLKIQPAELGDSAVYLCASSFLPSYNEQFFGPGTRLTVL.